This TCR beta chain was profiled in a study of shared clonotypes between healthy human individuals. A word on this clone: Its antigen is not known.

Study-wide results and limits: All-four-donor shared clonotypes had higher generation probabilities than non-shared clonotypes did.

Between the trimmed V and J ends, which lost 6 bases and 9 bases, there was a span of 12 bases. There are 12 residues in the CDR3. Germline lookup yields CDR1 MNHEY and CDR2 SMNVEV (reference sequence). Sequencing was performed with immunoSEQ multiplex PCR; in TCRdb, only in-frame clones are kept and a portion is missing. The sample has more than 90,000 clones, about 68% seen once. The sequencing input was memory CD8+ T cells sorted from blood. Subset meaning: CD45RO+ cells pooled with CCR7-negative TemRA cells. This sequence was found in a man between 25 and 39 years old in good health. This chain joins TRBV27 and TRBJ2-1, with D tentatively TRBD2 (6 bases). CDR3 sequence reads: CASRGLAPEQFF. As DNA, the CDR3 is TGTGCCAGCAGGGGACTGGCCCCTGAGCAGTTCTTC.